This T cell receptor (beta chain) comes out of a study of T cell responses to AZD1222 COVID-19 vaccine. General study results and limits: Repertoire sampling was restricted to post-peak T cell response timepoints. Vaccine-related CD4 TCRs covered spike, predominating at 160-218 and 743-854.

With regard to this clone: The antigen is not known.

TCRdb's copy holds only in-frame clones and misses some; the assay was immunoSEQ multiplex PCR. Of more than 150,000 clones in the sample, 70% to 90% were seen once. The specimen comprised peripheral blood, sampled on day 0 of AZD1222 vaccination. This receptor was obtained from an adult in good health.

The CDR3 nucleotides are TGTGCCATACGGGGGACAGGGTTGAATTCACCCCTCCACTTT. Amino acids: CAIRGTGLNSPLHF. The rearrangement joins TRBV10-3 to TRBJ1-6; 9 bases map to TRBD1. Germline V gene lookup returns CDR1 ENHRY and CDR2 SYGVKD. The CDR3 is made up of 14 amino acids. With 9 bases clipped from V and 7 bases from J, the junction kept 7 bases outside the gene matches.